This entry describes one TCR beta chain. This clonotype showed up many times. The target of this receptor is not known. No per-base quality is available; no much larger clone lies one base away. The instrument was an Illumina NovaSeq 6000. TCRalpha and TCRbeta cDNA libraries were built by 5'RACE with constant-segment primers, adding sample barcodes and unique molecular identifiers. RNA was extracted from every sample with Trizol reagent. Library amplification was performed in two PCR steps, and a second sample barcode and Illumina TruSeq adapters were introduced in the second step. Sequencing of the libraries was done on an Illumina NovaSeq, producing 2 x 150 bp paired-end reads. As for the authors' bioinformatics: Demultiplexing of reads and collapsing into UMI-guided consensus sequences were performed with migec v1.2.7. Using mixcr v2.1.11, UMI consensuses were aligned to TRA and TRB V and J templates and then assembled into clonotypes. A clonotype was counted as expanded or contracted only if both edgeR and NoisET called the change significant, with noise models trained on biological replicates. For edgeR calls, the thresholds were a false discovery rate-adjusted p below 0.01 and a log2 fold-change of 1. As an exploratory analysis of dynamics, PCA with hierarchical clustering was applied to max-normalized trajectories of the 1000 most abundant clonotypes. The CD4 or CD8 phenotype of responding clones was assigned using the separately sequenced CD4+ and CD8+ repertoires. TCRdb reprocessing: public reads trimmed at Q25 with fastp, clones called with MiXCR, in-frame beta chains kept. When rows share a CDR3 protein, they turn into one entry using the most common DNA and genes. It is TCRdb's table, rather than the study itself, that gives the V and J calls and clone size. The table for this sample lists about 540,000 distinct CDR3 sequences; roughly 22% of them were counted only once. The ten largest clones represent under 15% of the sample.

V loses 5 bases, J loses 2 bases, and the germline ends lie 9 bases apart. According to the germline V gene, CDR1 reads SGHVS and CDR2 reads FNYEAQ. Spanning cysteine to phenylalanine, the CDR3 consists of 13 amino acids. Here the CDR3 DNA is all that survives: 39 bases in frame from base 1. PBMCs were isolated by Ficoll-Paque density gradient centrifugation. This sample stems from a study of T-cell memory formation after mild COVID-19 (dated by TCRdb to about 2021). For context, the study as a whole: TCR sequence clusters from the two donors were largely donor specific. In two donors, T-cell clones that expanded and contracted after mild COVID-19 were tracked by sequencing TCRalpha and TCRbeta repertoires over time. The cohort was made up of two young adult volunteers, one female and one male, who were previously healthy. Broader findings and caveats from the paper: The second-wave clones that peaked on day 37 were not confirmed to be SARS-CoV-2 specific. Only a couple of mild cases were covered in the study, and larger cohorts including severe cases with pre-infection samples were considered necessary. Clones that contracted from day 15 to 85 showed balanced CD4/CD8 phenotypes, whereas a second wave of clones that expanded from day 15 to 37 leaned towards CD4+. Contracting CD4+ clones appeared mostly in the CM and EM memory subsets, whereas CD8+ clones were enriched in EMRA. Some responding clones were detected in pre-infection memory, suggesting pre-existing cross-reactive memory T cells joined the SARS-CoV-2 response.

The sequencing input was PBMCs or a T cell subset sorted from them (not recorded which). The chain couples TRBV7-6 to TRBJ2-5, with TRBD1 as a weak D call on 5 bases. The sequence came from an adult woman who had mild COVID-19 (a few samples of this study predate the infection). The sample titles of this study are shuffled in the database, so cell type and time point are left out; the donor was told from shared clones. This receptor has the CDR3 CASSRQPQETQYF. The sequenced DNA is TGTGCCAGCAGCCGACAGCCACAAGAGACCCAGTACTTC.